This T cell receptor beta chain was identified during a study of identifying expanded T cells in peripheral blood. Broader study findings: Clone count variance between two-week samples rose with total template count.

Collection occurred without any documented infections or immune events in donors. TCRdb keeps only in-frame clones here, not all; method: immunoSEQ multiplex PCR. Here the sample spans tens of thousands of clones, about four fifths being singletons. Germline CDR1 is LGHNA and CDR2 is YNFKEQ. V lost 2 bases to trimming and J lost 1 base, with 14 bases between them. The CDR3 has 16 residues. As regards this clone: Its antigen is undetermined.

The chain employs TRBV4-2 and TRBJ1-2; a weak D match, TRBD1 (6 bases). The sequence was obtained from a person aged 18-69 years in good health. The sequencing input was blood. CDR3 bases: TGTGCCAGCAGCCAAATGGGGGCCGGCTTTAACTATGGCTACACCTTC. Translating gives CASSQMGAGFNYGYTF.